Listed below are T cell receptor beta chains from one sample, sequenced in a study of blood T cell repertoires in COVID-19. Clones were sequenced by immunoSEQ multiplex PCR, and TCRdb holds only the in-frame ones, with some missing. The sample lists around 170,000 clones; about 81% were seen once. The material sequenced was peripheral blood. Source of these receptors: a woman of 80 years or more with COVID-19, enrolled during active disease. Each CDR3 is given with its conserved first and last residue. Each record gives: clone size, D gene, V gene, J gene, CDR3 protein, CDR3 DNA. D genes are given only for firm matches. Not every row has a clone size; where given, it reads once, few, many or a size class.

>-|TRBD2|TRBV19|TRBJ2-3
CASSVSLAGEWTDTQYF
TGTGCCAGTAGTGTCTCTCTAGCGGGGGAGTGGACAGATACGCAGTATTTT
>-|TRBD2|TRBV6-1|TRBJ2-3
CASSGNSGGALYF
TGTGCCAGCAGCGGGAATAGCGGGGGGGCCTTGTATTTT
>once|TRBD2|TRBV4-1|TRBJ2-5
CASSQGLAGQETQYF
TGCGCCAGCAGCCAAGGACTAGCGGGACAAGAGACCCAGTACTTC
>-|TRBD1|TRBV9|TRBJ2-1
CASTPTGSSYNEQFF
TGTGCCAGCACCCCGACAGGGTCATCCTACAATGAGCAGTTCTTC
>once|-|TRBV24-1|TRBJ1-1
CATSDPYCRGNTEAFF
TGTGCCACCAGTGACCCGTACTGCCGCGGGAACACTGAAGCTTTCTTT
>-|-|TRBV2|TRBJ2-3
CASSELLIGADTQYF
TGTGCCAGCAGTGAGCTCTTAATAGGGGCCGATACGCAGTATTTT
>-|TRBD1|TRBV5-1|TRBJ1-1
CASSAGQLENTEAFF
TGCGCCAGCAGCGCGGGACAGCTGGAGAACACTGAAGCTTTCTTT
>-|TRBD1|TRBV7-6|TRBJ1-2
CASSPGQGGYGYTF
TGTGCCAGCAGCCCAGGACAGGGGGGCTATGGCTACACCTTC
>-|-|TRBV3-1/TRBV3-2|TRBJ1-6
CASSPGFYNSPLHF
TGTGCCAGCAGCCCAGGGTTCTATAATTCACCCCTCCACTTT
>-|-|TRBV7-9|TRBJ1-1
CASRFSQGAPEAFF
TGTGCCAGCAGGTTTTCACAGGGTGCCCCTGAAGCTTTCTTT
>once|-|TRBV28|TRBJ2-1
CASSFTGQGEQFF
TGTGCCAGCAGTTTTACTGGGCAGGGGGAGCAGTTCTTC
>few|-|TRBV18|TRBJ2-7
CASSPGTQASGEQYF
TGTGCCAGCTCACCCGGAACACAGGCCTCGGGCGAGCAGTACTTC
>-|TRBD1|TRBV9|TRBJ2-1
CASSSTGTGFRNEQFF
TGTGCCAGCAGCTCCACCGGGACAGGGTTTAGGAATGAGCAGTTCTTC
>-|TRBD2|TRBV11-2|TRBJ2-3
CASSRAAGTSGSTDTQYF
TGTGCCAGCAGCAGAGCCGCCGGGACTAGCGGGAGCACAGATACGCAGTATTTT
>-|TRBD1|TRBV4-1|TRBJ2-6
CASSQESRTGEGANVLTF
TGCGCCAGCAGCCAAGAGAGCCGGACAGGGGAGGGGGCCAACGTCCTGACTTTC
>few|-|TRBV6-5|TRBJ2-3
CASIGGVADTQYF
TGTGCCAGCATCGGGGGAGTGGCAGATACGCAGTATTTT
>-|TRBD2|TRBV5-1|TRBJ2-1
CASSLEPAGRNNEQFF
TGCGCCAGCAGCTTGGAACCAGCGGGAAGGAACAATGAGCAGTTCTTC
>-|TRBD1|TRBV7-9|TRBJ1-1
CASSLVTGANTEAFF
TGTGCCAGCAGCCTAGTGACAGGGGCAAACACTGAAGCTTTCTTT
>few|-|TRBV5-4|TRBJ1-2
CASSSGSGQSVYTF
TGTGCCAGCAGCTCTGGGTCAGGGCAGAGCGTATACACCTTC
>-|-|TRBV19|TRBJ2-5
CASSIGGGVGTQYF
TGTGCCAGTAGTATCGGTGGGGGCGTAGGGACCCAGTACTTC
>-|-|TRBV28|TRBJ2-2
CASGNRAYTGELFF
TGTGCCAGCGGAAACAGGGCCTACACCGGGGAGCTGTTTTTT
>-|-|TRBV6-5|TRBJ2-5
CASRKQETQYF
TGTGCCAGCAGGAAACAGGAGACCCAGTACTTC
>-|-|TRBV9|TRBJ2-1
CASSVAGTPYNEQFF
TGTGCCAGCAGCGTTGCGGGAACCCCCTACAATGAGCAGTTCTTC
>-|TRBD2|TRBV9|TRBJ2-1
CASSASSSGGRYEQFF
TGTGCCAGCAGCGCGTCGAGCAGCGGGGGGCGGTATGAGCAGTTCTTC
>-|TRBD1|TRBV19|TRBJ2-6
CASWTGGVLSGANVLTF
TGTGCCAGTTGGACAGGGGGCGTCCTCTCTGGGGCCAACGTCCTGACTTTC
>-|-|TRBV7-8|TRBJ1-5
CASSFSGSQPQHF
TGTGCCAGCAGCTTCTCCGGGAGTCAGCCCCAGCATTTT
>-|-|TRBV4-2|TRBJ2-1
CASSLRGSPAGPYNEQFF
TGTGCCAGCAGCCTTAGAGGTTCTCCAGCCGGCCCCTACAATGAGCAGTTCTTC
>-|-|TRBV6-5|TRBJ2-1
CASSYNLYLSYNEQFF
TGTGCCAGCAGTTACAACCTCTACCTGTCCTACAATGAGCAGTTCTTC
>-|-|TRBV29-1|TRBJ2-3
CSVGAFTDTQYF
TGCAGCGTTGGGGCTTTCACAGATACGCAGTATTTT
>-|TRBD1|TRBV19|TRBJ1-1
CASSMRRQGKVKAFF
TGTGCCAGTAGTATGAGACGACAGGGCAAGGTGAAAGCTTTCTTT
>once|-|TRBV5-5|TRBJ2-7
CASSLSVIAYEQYF
TGTGCCAGCAGCTTGTCGGTCATCGCCTACGAGCAGTACTTC
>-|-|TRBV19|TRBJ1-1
CASRLHGRPARMPLNTEAFF
TGTGCCAGTAGGCTCCACGGCAGGCCAGCTCGCATGCCCCTCAACACTGAAGCTTTCTTT